Following are 13 T cell receptor beta chains from one sample sequenced in a study of T cells expressing NK-cell markers. With the 5' RACE reads reprocessed, TCRdb shows one record per CDR3 protein and no DNA. The listing contains fewer than 400,000 distinct CDR3 sequences. The specimen was blood T cells: a sorted CD56 or NKG2C T cell subset, CD4+ or CD8+ T cells, or bulk PBMC T cells (not recorded which). These TCRs come from a man aged 18-69 years in good health.

The V and J genes are TRBV5-1 and TRBJ1-5. CDR3 size: 11 residues. Germline V CDR1 and CDR2: SGHRS, YFSETQ. CDR3 in amino acids: CASSPGQPQHF.

The chain combines TRBV11-2 with TRBJ2-7; there is no DNA to check the TCRdb D call of TRBD2. Germline CDR1 SGHAT, CDR2 FQNNGV. This CDR3 spans 19 amino acids. The CDR3 spells CASSVRLGTSGGSSYEQYF.

The chain couples TRBV15 to TRBJ2-1; without DNA, the TCRdb call of TRBD2 cannot be checked. Germline lookup yields CDR1 LNHNV and CDR2 YYDKDF (reference sequence). This CDR3 region has 16 residues. The CDR3 sequence: CATSPQRGVLYNEQFF.

The CDR3 loop is CASTMRGVMNTEAFF. The chain is built from TRBV28 and TRBJ1-1; TCRdb calls TRBD1, which cannot be checked without DNA. This CDR3 region has 15 residues. The germline V gene encodes CDR1 MDHEN and CDR2 SYDVKM.

V usage is TRBV7-8 and J usage is TRBJ2-1; TCRdb proposes TRBD2, but this gene call is untestable without DNA. The CDR3 runs to 14 residues. Germline V lookup: CDR1 SGHVS, CDR2 FQNEAQ. CDR3 sequence: CASSDGGERDEQFF.

The chain employs TRBV15 and TRBJ2-3; the TRBD1 assignment by TCRdb is unverifiable without DNA. Germline values: CDR1 LNHNV, CDR2 YYDKDF (reference sequence). The CDR3 consists of 18 residues. CDR3 region: CATSRRGVGTLSTDTQYF. Combining the CDR3 with reference TRBV15 and TRBJ2-3 gives the whole variable domain DAMVIQNPRYQVTQFGKPVTLSCSQTLNHNVMYWYQQKSSQAPKLLFHYYDKDFNNEADTPDNFQSRRPNTSFCFLDIRSPGLGDTAMYLCATSRRGVGTLSTDTQYFGPGTRLTVL.

The chain recombines TRBV7-9 with TRBJ1-5; TCRdb calls TRBD1, which cannot be checked without DNA. CDR3 length: 14 amino acids. Per the germline V gene, CDR1 is SEHNR and CDR2 is FQNEAQ (reference sequence). CDR3 loop: CASIYSGGNQPQHF.

V and J are TRBV25-1 and TRBJ2-7; the D call from TCRdb, TRBD2, cannot be confirmed without DNA. This CDR3 is 13 amino acids long. The germline gives CDR1 MGHDK, CDR2 SYGVNS. CDR3 sequence reads: CASSPGSGYEQYF.

The V call is TRBV28, the J call TRBJ1-3; TCRdb's D call, TRBD1, is unchecked because there is no DNA. CDR1 MDHEN and CDR2 SYDVKM come from the germline V gene. The CDR3 extends over 15 amino acids. The CDR3 region is CASSRPGVSGNTIYF. Supplemented by reference TRBV28 and TRBJ1-3, the full variable domain reads DVKVTQSSRYLVKRTGEKVFLECVQDMDHENMFWYRQDPGLGLRLIYFSYDVKMKEKGDIPEGYSVSREKKERFSLILESASTNQTSMYLCASSRPGVSGNTIYFGEGSWLTVV.

The J gene is TRBJ2-3, the V gene TRBV5-1; TCRdb reports TRBD2, a call that lacks DNA to check it against. The CDR3 has 16 amino acids. The germline gives CDR1 SGHRS, CDR2 YFSETQ. CDR3 sequence reads: CASSFYSGGPQDTQYF.

The V gene is TRBV5-8, the J gene TRBJ1-4; lacking DNA, the TRBD1 call made by TCRdb goes unchecked. The CDR3 extends over 13 amino acids. Per the germline V gene, CDR1 is SGHTS and CDR2 is YDEGEE. CDR3 sequence: CASSSGQGKKLFF.

The chain carries TRBV7-9 and TRBJ1-6. The germline gives CDR1 SEHNR, CDR2 FQNEAQ (reference sequence). CDR3 size: 16 residues. CDR3 region: CASSLGVGSYNSPLHF.

V usage is TRBV20-1 and J usage is TRBJ1-1; TCRdb lists TRBD1, though no DNA is available to test this call. CDR3 length equals 15 residues. CDR1 DFQATT and CDR2 SNEGSKA come from the germline V gene (reference sequence). The CDR3 sequence is CSASGRGSMNTEAFF.